This paragraph reports one T cell receptor (beta chain). Per the germline V gene, CDR1 is MDHEN and CDR2 is SYDVKM. V lost 7 bases and J lost 2, with 20 bases in between. This CDR3 region has 16 residues. The data were obtained in a study of cytomegalovirus exposure and HLA in healthy donors. The PCR ran on 60 Vbeta and 13 Jbeta primers. Sequencing used immunoSEQ multiplex PCR; TCRdb keeps in-frame clones, though not all of them. This sample has under 200,000 clones, with roughly 75% found just once. Source material: PBMCs. The TCR was taken from a woman aged 45 to 65 in good health and CMV-seropositive. This chain joins TRBV28 and TRBJ1-1; maybe TRBD1 (6 bases). The chain's CDR3 is CASTLAQGSGNTEAFF. In DNA, the CDR3 is TGTGCCAGCACCCTTGCACAGGGCTCAGGTAACACTGAAGCTTTCTTT.